Described below is a single T cell receptor beta chain sequence and its context. This sample is part of a study of control samples from healthy donors and cancer patients. CDR3 length: 13 amino acids. Germline V lookup: CDR1 MNHEY, CDR2 SVGAGI. The V and J ends lost 2 bases and 7 bases respectively, with 6 bases between them. The assay was immunoSEQ multiplex PCR, and TCRdb's table has in-frame clones only and misses some. The profile shows about 130,000 clones, 85% to 95% of them singletons. Sequenced: PBMCs. This receptor was identified in a man older than 75 with head and neck cancer. V usage is TRBV6-5 and J usage is TRBJ1-6, with unresolved D. CDR3 amino acids: CASSYTQNSPLHF. The CDR3 DNA reads as TGTGCCAGCAGTTACACCCAGAATTCACCCCTCCACTTT.